The 32 T cell receptor beta chains given below trace back to one sample, sequenced in a study of spatial heterogeneity in lung cancer. TCRdb reprocessed the 5' RACE reads with MiXCR, giving one entry per CDR3 protein. In the table there are roughly 39,000 distinct CDR3 sequences, 7.5% of which are singletons. Indicated time point: sample taken at primary tumor resection. Whole RNA came from tumor, nontumor lung or frozen PBMC and was sequenced without being sorted. The sample here was PBMCs, taken at surgery. The receptors here all came from a male donor with early-stage non-small cell lung cancer.

There are many counts of this clonotype. The V gene is TRBV24-1, the J gene TRBJ1-5; TRBD1 agrees at 7 bases. There are 16 residues in the CDR3. V shed 0 bases, J shed 4 bases, and the junction held 5 bases outside the gene matches. Germline lookup yields CDR1 KGHDR and CDR2 SFDVKD. CDR3 in amino acids: CATSDLNRGSNQPQHF. The CDR3 DNA sequence: TGTGCCACCAGTGATTTGAACAGGGGCAGTAATCAGCCCCAGCATTTT.

This clonotype was detected many times. The chain employs TRBV12-3 or TRBV12-4 and TRBJ1-5; perhaps TRBD1 as D (5 bases). Trimming took 4 bases from V and 2 from J, leaving 9 bases between them. This CDR3 has 14 residues. The DNA for the CDR3 is TGTGCCAGCAGTTCGACAGCCGGCAATCAGCCCCAGCATTTT. Its translation: CASSSTAGNQPQHF.

This clonotype was detected ten times or more. This chain uses TRBV5-6 with TRBJ1-4, with TRBD1 identical over 7 bases. Trimming cost V 3 bases and J 3 bases; bases outside gene matches: 8. The CDR3 is 16 residues long. Germline V gene data show CDR1 as SGHDT and CDR2 as YYEEEE. Written as DNA, the CDR3 is TGTGCCAGCAGCTGGGGCCCGGGACAGTCTAATGAAAAACTGTTTTTT. Amino acid sequence: CASSWGPGQSNEKLFF.

The sample holds many counts of this clonotype. The chain joins TRBV6-5 to TRBJ2-1; 12 bases line up with TRBD2. Germline V gene lookup returns CDR1 MNHEY and CDR2 SVGAGI. The CDR3 is 14 residues long. Unmatched junction bases numbered 8, after V lost 10 bases and J lost 7 bases. The CDR3 bases are TGTGCCACCAAACTAGCGGGAGGCTGGAATGAGCAGTTCTTC. Translation gives CATKLAGGWNEQFF.

This clonotype was detected a few times. The chain recombines TRBV6-2 or TRBV6-3 with TRBJ2-4; 9 nucleotides agree with TRBD2. Germline V gene data show CDR1 as MNHEY and CDR2 as SVGEGT. J was trimmed by 5 bases and V by 6 bases; bases with no gene match: 11. The CDR3 is 16 amino acids. The CDR3 spells CASSREAGGPQNIQYF. The CDR3 DNA reads as TGTGCCAGCAGCCGAGAGGCGGGAGGGCCCCAAAACATTCAGTACTTC.

This clonotype has a count of ten or more. The gene calls are TRBV4-1 and TRBJ2-6; D is unresolved. There are 17 residues in the CDR3. V lost 1 base and J lost 0, with 10 bases in between. Germline assignment: CDR1 MGHRA and CDR2 YSYEKL. The DNA of the CDR3 is TGCGCCAGCAGCCAAGTCCTCAGGACCTCTGGGGCCAACGTCCTGACTTTC. This sequence encodes CASSQVLRTSGANVLTF.

The CDR3: CASSYTSFNEQFF. In DNA form, the CDR3 reads TGTGCCAGCAGTTACACCTCATTCAATGAGCAGTTCTTC. The J gene is TRBJ2-1, the V gene TRBV6-5; D unresolved. This CDR3 comprises 13 residues. V shed 2 bases and J shed 6 bases, with 8 bases lying between them. The germline V gene encodes CDR1 MNHEY and CDR2 SVGAGI.

This clonotype was observed many times. V and J are TRBV5-1 and TRBJ2-2; perhaps D is TRBD1 or TRBD2 (5 bases each). V lost 5 bases, J lost 5 bases, and 10 bases lay in between. CDR1 and CDR2 from the germline V gene are SGHRS and YFSETQ. CDR3 size: 13 residues. The CDR3 protein is CASSSRGTGELFF. CDR3 bases: TGCGCCAGCAGTTCGAGGGGAACCGGGGAGCTGTTTTTT.

In its sample, this clonotype was seen many times. CDR3 in amino acids: CSARDPGQGDTEAFF. The CDR3 nucleotides read TGCAGTGCTAGAGATCCGGGCCAGGGTGACACTGAAGCTTTCTTT. V and J are TRBV20-1 and TRBJ1-1, with D maybe TRBD1 (5 bases). The V gene's germline CDR1 is DFQATT and CDR2 SNEGSKA (reference sequence). The CDR3 has 15 amino acids. With 0 bases removed from V and 3 bases from J, the gap between germline ends came to 14 bases.

This clonotype was detected many times. The CDR3 loop reads CASSQDLPGQGNLYSGNTIYF. DNA of the CDR3: TGCGCCAGCAGCCAGGATTTACCGGGACAGGGGAACCTCTACTCTGGAAACACCATATATTTT. The V call is TRBV4-3, the J call TRBJ1-3; TRBD1 matches 10 bases. The germline CDR1 and CDR2 sequences are LGHNA and YSLEER. The CDR3 covers 21 residues. V gave up 3 bases and J gave up 0 bases; unmatched junction bases: 17.

The gene calls are TRBV7-3 and TRBJ2-1; TRBD2 is a possible D gene (6 bases). The CDR3 runs 13 residues. The V and J ends lost 5 bases and 5 bases respectively, with 10 bases between them. Germline V gene sequence: CDR1 SGHTA, CDR2 FQGTGA. CDR3 protein: CASSLERDNEQFF. CDR3 in DNA: TGTGCCAGCAGCCTCGAGCGGGACAATGAGCAGTTCTTC.

The table lists this clonotype with many counts. The chain combines TRBV6-1 with TRBJ2-5, with D unclear. V lost 0 bases, J lost 4 bases, and 15 bases lay in between. In germline, CDR1 is MNHNS, CDR2 SASEGT. CDR3 size: 16 residues. CDR3: CASSEAWTPDVETQYF. In nucleotides, the CDR3 is TGTGCCAGCAGTGAAGCGTGGACCCCCGATGTAGAGACCCAGTACTTC.

By share of the sample, this clonotype is medium-sized (0.01 to 0.1%). The CDR3 DNA follows: TGTGCCAGTAGTATGTATGGGACAGGGGCCAATGAGCAGTTCTTC. Translating it yields CASSMYGTGANEQFF. The V call is TRBV19, the J call TRBJ2-1; 10 bases align to TRBD1. The CDR3 has 15 amino acids. CDR1 and CDR2 (germline): LNHDA, SQIVND (reference sequence). V shed 3 bases and J 6 bases; nucleotides not matched to a gene: 5.

This clonotype was counted many times. This sequence joins TRBV25-1 and TRBJ1-6, with 7 positions matching TRBD1. CDR3 length equals 17 residues. Trimming at V came to 1 base and at J to 0 bases, leaving 3 bases not matched to a gene. Per germline, CDR1 MGHDK and CDR2 SYGVNS. The CDR3 DNA follows: TGTGCCAGCAGTGAATTTTCAGGGGGCTCCTATAATTCACCCCTCCACTTT. Amino acids: CASSEFSGGSYNSPLHF.

This clonotype has a handful of counts. The gene calls are TRBV6-2 or TRBV6-3 and TRBJ2-7; 10 bases match TRBD2. V lost 6 bases and J lost 3; bases outside the gene matches: 5. Germline loops: CDR1 MNHEY, CDR2 SVGEGT. CDR3 size: 14 residues. The CDR3 DNA follows: TGTGCCAGCAGCCTAGCGGGAGATTACTACGAGCAGTACGTC. As protein: CASSLAGDYYEQYV.

J is TRBJ2-1 and V is TRBV7-2, with 12 bases identical to TRBD1. The CDR3 extends over 16 amino acids. Losses at the gene ends were 1 base for V and 6 bases for J; bases not matched to a gene: 4. CDR1 SGHTA and CDR2 FQGNSA come from the germline V gene. CDR3 in amino acids: CASSLVGTGGINEQFF. The CDR3, as DNA: TGTGCCAGCAGCTTAGTGGGGACAGGGGGCATCAATGAGCAGTTCTTC.

Many counts were recorded for this clonotype. The gene calls are TRBV2 and TRBJ2-2, with D unclear. Trimming took 4 bases from V and 4 from J, leaving 7 bases between them. The CDR3 length is 13 residues. CDR1 is SNHLY, CDR2 FYNNEI, per germline. The CDR3: CASSGVVTGELFF. In DNA form, the CDR3 reads TGTGCCAGCAGTGGCGTTGTCACCGGGGAGCTGTTTTTT.

This clonotype showed up many times. This rearrangement joins TRBV6-1 to TRBJ1-1; a possible D gene is TRBD1 (6 bases). The CDR3 runs 14 residues. V dropped 5 bases and J dropped 1 base, with 11 bases sitting between them. Germline loops: CDR1 MNHNS, CDR2 SASEGT. CDR3 sequence (DNA): TGTGCCAGCAGTCCCAGGGGTTCGAACACTGAAGCTTTCTTT. Translating gives CASSPRGSNTEAFF.

The chain recombines TRBV7-9 with TRBJ1-3; D gene unclear. The V and J ends lost 5 bases and 8 bases respectively, with 7 bases between them. CDR1 and CDR2 (germline): SEHNR, FQNEAQ (reference sequence). The CDR3 totals 11 residues. The CDR3 region is CASSIEYTIYF. The CDR3 coding sequence is TGTGCCAGCAGCATCGAATACACCATATATTTT.

The chain carries TRBV5-5 and TRBJ2-2; TRBD1 matches 7 bases. CDR3 length: 17 residues. CDR1 and CDR2 from the germline V gene are SGHKS and YYEKEE (reference sequence). The V segment lost 0 bases and the J segment 0 bases; nucleotides outside the gene matches: 5. CDR3 in DNA: TGTGCCAGCAGCTTGGCCTCCCAGGGGGCGAACACCGGGGAGCTGTTTTTT. It codes for CASSLASQGANTGELFF.

The sample holds many counts of this clonotype. V and J are TRBV20-1 and TRBJ1-3; no definite D call. There are 13 residues in the CDR3. Per germline, CDR1 DFQATT and CDR2 SNEGSKA (reference sequence). Deletions cut 2 bases from V and 0 bases from J, with 5 bases between. The CDR3: CSARINSGNTIYF. The CDR3 bases are TGCAGTGCTAGAATCAACTCTGGAAACACCATATATTTT.

This clonotype appeared many times. The rearrangement uses TRBV19 and TRBJ2-2, with D tentatively TRBD1 or TRBD2 (5 bases each). CDR3 length: 15 amino acids. CDR1 is LNHDA, CDR2 SQIVND, per germline (reference sequence). V was clipped by 3 bases and J by 5 bases, with 13 bases between them. The chain's CDR3 is CASSIEGRRTGELFF. CDR3 DNA: TGTGCCAGTAGTATTGAGGGGCGAAGAACCGGGGAGCTGTTTTTT.

Details on this clonotype: A much larger clone lies one base from this, so it may be a read error. In this CDR3 the conserved last residue, phenylalanine or tryptophan, is missing, so a read error is likely. The V gene is TRBV12-3 or TRBV12-4, the J gene TRBJ2-3; the D gene is possibly TRBD2 (6 bases). The ends were cut back, 7 bases at V and 2 bases at J, with 16 bases in the middle. The CDR3 consists of 15 residues. CDR3 sequence: CASTSWRGPTDTQYL. The CDR3 DNA sequence: TGTGCCAGCACTAGCTGGAGGGGACCCACAGATACGCAGTATCTT.

The chain carries TRBV4-2 and TRBJ2-3, with 8 nucleotides matching TRBD2. Trimming cost V 0 bases and J 1 base; bases outside gene matches: 3. CDR3 length: 16 residues. Germline V lookup: CDR1 LGHNA, CDR2 YNFKEQ. The CDR3 DNA sequence: TGTGCCAGCAGCCAAGAGGTGACTAGCGGCACAGATACGCAGTATTTT. Its translation is CASSQEVTSGTDTQYF.

This clonotype was counted between two and nine times. A junction boundary mismatches the germline segment, possibly from a read error. The chain employs TRBV7-7 and TRBJ2-3, with D perhaps TRBD1 (5 bases). CDR3 length: 14 residues. The germline gives CDR1 SSHAT, CDR2 FNYEAQ (reference sequence). The CDR3 is CASSAGASTDTQYF. The CDR3 DNA sequence: TGTGCTAGCAGTGCTGGGGCTAGCACAGATACGCAGTATTTT.

This clonotype showed up many times. The V and J genes are TRBV20-1 and TRBJ2-2, with D perhaps given as TRBD1 or TRBD2 (5 bases each). V lost 3 bases to trimming and J lost 6 bases, with 8 bases between them. The germline CDR1 and CDR2 sequences are DFQATT and SNEGSKA (reference sequence). CDR3 length equals 12 residues. CDR3 nucleotides: TGCAGTGCTAGGAGGGGATCCGGGGAGCTGTTTTTT. Protein sequence: CSARRGSGELFF.

This rearrangement joins TRBV19 to TRBJ1-5; 10 positions match TRBD1. The CDR3 has 14 residues. Trimming at V came to 7 bases and at J to 6 bases, leaving 6 bases not matched to a gene. Germline CDR1 LNHDA, CDR2 SQIVND (reference sequence). The CDR3, as DNA: TGTGCCAGTACCTTGACAGGGGGCAGTCAGCCCCAGCATTTT. It codes for CASTLTGGSQPQHF.

This clonotype was detected many times. The V call is TRBV7-9, the J call TRBJ1-2, with D maybe TRBD1 (6 bases). CDR1 and CDR2 from the germline V gene are SEHNR and FQNEAQ (reference sequence). CDR3 size: 15 residues. V was cut by 5 bases and J by 3 bases, with 16 bases left in between. The CDR3 reads CASSPRGGADYGYTF. CDR3 in DNA: TGTGCCAGCAGCCCAAGGGGGGGAGCGGACTATGGCTACACCTTC. The variable domain in full, with the rest retrieved from reference TRBV7-9 and TRBJ1-2, is DTGVSQNPRHKITKRGQNVTFRCDPISEHNRLYWYRQTLGQGPEFLTYFQNEAQLEKSRLLSDRFSAERPKGSFSTLEIQRTEQGDSAMYLCASSPRGGADYGYTFGSGTRLTVV.

This sequence joins TRBV12-3 or TRBV12-4 and TRBJ2-2; 7 bases fit TRBD2. The trim removed 5 bases at V and 1 base at J, leaving 10 bases unmatched. The CDR3 spans 17 residues. The CDR3 DNA follows: TGTGCCAGCAGTATCCGGCAACTAGCGCTGAACACCGGGGAGCTGTTTTTT. This sequence encodes CASSIRQLALNTGELFF.

With respect to this clonotype: A much larger clone differs by one base, so this may be a read error. The gene calls are TRBV7-3 and TRBJ1-1, with D possibly matching TRBD1 (6 bases). V was trimmed by 1 base and J by 4 bases, leaving 13 bases between them. Germline CDR1 reads SGHTA; CDR2 reads FQGTGA. The CDR3 totals 15 residues. CDR3 sequence reads: CASSLRRQETTEAFF. The DNA for the CDR3 is TGTGCCAGCAGCTTAAGACGACAGGAGACCACTGAAGCTTTCTTT.

This clonotype qualifies as medium-sized. The chain combines TRBV27 with TRBJ2-1; 7 bases line up with TRBD2. Trimming at V came to 5 bases and at J to 6 bases, leaving 7 bases not matched to a gene. The CDR3 is made up of 14 amino acids. Germline V gives CDR1 MNHEY, CDR2 SMNVEV (reference sequence). CDR3 residues: CASSLYGLVNEQFF. CDR3 in DNA: TGTGCCAGCAGTCTCTACGGACTAGTCAATGAGCAGTTCTTC.

This clonotype was counted a few times. The chain carries TRBV6-2 or TRBV6-3 and TRBJ2-1, with 10 positions matching TRBD1. Per the germline V gene, CDR1 is MNHEY and CDR2 is SVGEGT. With 9 bases clipped from V and 4 bases from J, the junction kept 6 bases outside the gene matches. The CDR3 is 14 amino acids. CDR3 DNA: TGTGCCAGTGGGGGACAGGGGAGGTACAATGAGCAGTTCTTC. Its translation: CASGGQGRYNEQFF.